Detailed here is one TCR beta chain. The target antigen is unknown. This sample is drawn from a study of cytomegalovirus exposure and HLA in healthy donors. Study-wide results and limits: In a later analysis, at a false discovery rate of 0.05, approximately 18,000 TCR beta sequences were associated with HLA alleles.

The trim removed 1 base at V and 4 bases at J, leaving 9 bases unmatched. This CDR3 region has 17 residues. Germline CDR1 is SGDLS and CDR2 is YYNGEE. Primers: 60 Vbeta forward and 13 Jbeta reverse. The table came from immunoSEQ multiplex PCR; TCRdb's copy has only in-frame clones and leaves some out. The sample carries 130,000 to 150,000 clones, over 70% recorded once. The donors were healthy bone marrow donors. This clonotype was sampled from a male donor in good health and CMV-seronegative. This chain joins TRBV9 and TRBJ2-1, with 9 bases aligning to TRBD2. Sequences were obtained from PBMCs. In nucleotides, the CDR3 is TGTGCCAGCAGCGTATTTGCGGGGGGGCAAAGTTACAATGAGCAGTTCTTC. Its translation: CASSVFAGGQSYNEQFF.